Listed below are T cell receptor beta chains from one sample, sequenced in a study of Ad26.COV2.S vaccination and SARS-CoV-2 variants. Clones were sequenced by immunoSEQ multiplex PCR, and TCRdb holds only the in-frame ones, with some missing. In the table there are hundreds of thousands of clones, 85% to 90% of which are singletons. The sample was peripheral blood, taken in a trial of Ad26.COV2.S vaccine versus placebo. The origin of the receptors is a person aged 18-60 years who received the Ad26.COV2.S COVID-19 vaccine or a placebo. Both conserved end residues are part of each CDR3. D genes are given only for firm matches. Rows give clone size only sometimes, using once, few, many, or a class for an expanded clone.

j_gene: TRBJ2-5
d_gene: TRBD1
v_gene: TRBV5-1
abundance: -
CDR3aa: CASSRGGALDETQYF
CDR3nt: TGCGCCAGCAGTCGAGGGGGCGCATTAGACGAGACCCAGTACTTC

j_gene: TRBJ1-5
d_gene: -
v_gene: TRBV7-6
abundance: few
CDR3aa: CASSLGRTLTQHF
CDR3nt: TGTGCCAGCAGCTTAGGGCGCACCCTAACCCAGCATTTT

j_gene: TRBJ1-2
d_gene: -
v_gene: TRBV28
abundance: -
CDR3aa: CASSPAPGLYGYTF
CDR3nt: TGTGCCAGCAGTCCCGCTCCCGGGCTCTATGGCTACACCTTC

j_gene: TRBJ2-3
d_gene: -
v_gene: TRBV7-9
abundance: few
CDR3aa: CASSLIADTQYF
CDR3nt: TGTGCCAGCAGCTTAATTGCAGATACGCAGTATTTT

j_gene: TRBJ2-6
d_gene: -
v_gene: TRBV29-1
abundance: -
CDR3aa: CSVGLPGANVLTF
CDR3nt: TGCAGCGTCGGGCTTCCTGGGGCCAACGTCCTGACTTTC

j_gene: TRBJ2-2
d_gene: -
v_gene: TRBV19
abundance: -
CDR3aa: CASSIRAGTGELFF
CDR3nt: TGTGCCAGTAGTATTAGGGCCGGCACCGGGGAGCTGTTTTTT

j_gene: TRBJ1-2
d_gene: -
v_gene: TRBV19
abundance: -
CDR3aa: CASSWRNNYGYTF
CDR3nt: TGTGCCAGTAGTTGGCGGAATAACTATGGCTACACCTTC

j_gene: TRBJ2-5
d_gene: -
v_gene: TRBV7-9
abundance: -
CDR3aa: CASSPPWGIQETQYF
CDR3nt: TGTGCCAGCAGCCCCCCCTGGGGGATACAAGAGACCCAGTACTTC

j_gene: TRBJ2-1
d_gene: -
v_gene: TRBV4-1
abundance: -
CDR3aa: CASSQDTYNEQFF
CDR3nt: TGCGCCAGCAGCCAAGACACATACAATGAGCAGTTCTTC

j_gene: TRBJ2-2
d_gene: -
v_gene: TRBV5-1
abundance: -
CDR3aa: CASSSARSHTGELFF
CDR3nt: TGCGCCAGCAGCTCGGCCCGATCGCACACCGGGGAGCTGTTTTTT

j_gene: TRBJ1-2
d_gene: -
v_gene: TRBV9
abundance: -
CDR3aa: CASSEGHNYGYTF
CDR3nt: TGTGCCAGCAGCGAAGGGCACAACTATGGCTACACCTTC

j_gene: TRBJ1-5
d_gene: TRBD1
v_gene: TRBV7-9
abundance: -
CDR3aa: CASSFALTGDGARNQPQHF
CDR3nt: TGTGCCAGCAGCTTTGCACTTACAGGGGACGGGGCGCGCAATCAGCCCCAGCATTTT

j_gene: TRBJ2-1
d_gene: TRBD1
v_gene: TRBV7-2
abundance: -
CDR3aa: CASSQVGTVNNEQFF
CDR3nt: TGTGCCAGCAGCCAGGTAGGGACAGTAAACAATGAGCAGTTCTTC

j_gene: TRBJ1-1
d_gene: TRBD1
v_gene: TRBV11-2
abundance: -
CDR3aa: CASSSRQGGTEAFF
CDR3nt: TGTGCCAGCAGCTCCCGACAGGGGGGGACTGAAGCTTTCTTT

j_gene: TRBJ1-4
d_gene: TRBD1
v_gene: TRBV9
abundance: -
CDR3aa: CASSVAGGANNEKLFF
CDR3nt: TGTGCCAGCAGCGTGGCAGGGGGCGCGAATAATGAAAAACTGTTTTTT

j_gene: TRBJ1-1
d_gene: TRBD1
v_gene: TRBV7-3
abundance: -
CDR3aa: CASSFGTASEAFF
CDR3nt: TGTGCCAGCAGCTTCGGGACAGCTTCTGAAGCTTTCTTT

j_gene: TRBJ2-1
d_gene: -
v_gene: TRBV4-1
abundance: -
CDR3aa: CASRGWGSKEQFF
CDR3nt: TGCGCCAGCAGAGGGTGGGGGTCCAAGGAGCAGTTCTTC

j_gene: TRBJ2-1
d_gene: -
v_gene: TRBV19
abundance: -
CDR3aa: CASSLKAGHNEQFF
CDR3nt: TGTGCCAGTAGTTTAAAAGCGGGCCACAATGAGCAGTTCTTC

j_gene: TRBJ2-1
d_gene: TRBD1
v_gene: TRBV10-3
abundance: -
CDR3aa: CAISRTGGSFSDEQFF
CDR3nt: TGTGCCATCAGTCGAACAGGGGGCTCTTTTTCGGATGAGCAGTTCTTC

j_gene: TRBJ2-3
d_gene: -
v_gene: TRBV5-1
abundance: -
CDR3aa: CASSSQGSDTQYF
CDR3nt: TGCGCCAGCAGCTCTCAGGGTTCAGATACGCAGTATTTT

j_gene: TRBJ2-7
d_gene: TRBD1
v_gene: TRBV5-6
abundance: -
CDR3aa: CASSLSRGSGPYEQYF
CDR3nt: TGTGCCAGCAGCTTGAGCAGGGGGAGTGGGCCTTACGAGCAGTACTTC

j_gene: TRBJ1-2
d_gene: -
v_gene: TRBV19
abundance: -
CDR3aa: CASSIVLLGGYTF
CDR3nt: TGTGCCAGTAGTATAGTCCTCCTTGGTGGCTACACCTTC

j_gene: TRBJ1-1
d_gene: -
v_gene: TRBV5-6
abundance: once
CDR3aa: CASRTQMNTEAFF
CDR3nt: TGTGCCAGCAGGACACAGATGAACACTGAAGCTTTCTTT